These 2 T cell receptor beta chains were all obtained from the same sample, sequenced in a study of breast tumors, draining lymph nodes, adjacent tissues. TCRdb re-derived calls from the multiplex PCR reads in MiXCR, one entry per CDR3 protein. This table holds some 230,000 distinct CDR3 sequences, less than 45% found once. Samples came from axillary lymph nodes draining the breast cancer. The sequencing sample was made of axillary lymph node tissue. The receptors were sampled from a female donor with breast cancer. Some clones in this sample may be carry-over from other donors' samples.

Comment on this clonotype: A clone one base away is much larger, so this may be a read error. The V call is TRBV7-3, the J call TRBJ1-2; D may be TRBD1 (5 bases). Germline V gene lookup returns CDR1 SGHTA and CDR2 FQGTGA. CDR3 length: 15 amino acids. Here the CDR3 reads CASSSGGGLKRGYSF. As DNA, the CDR3 is TGTGCCAGCAGCTCCGGGGGGGGTTTGAAGCGAGGCTACTCCTTC.

This clonotype was observed many times. This sequence joins TRBV13 and TRBJ2-3, with 14 bases fitting TRBD2. CDR3 length: 19 residues. V lost 4 bases and J lost 2; bases outside the gene matches: 11. From germline, CDR1 is PRHDT and CDR2 FYEKMQ (reference sequence). CDR3 residues: CASSSRTSGRIKTTDTQYF. CDR3 sequence (DNA): TGTGCCAGCAGCTCCCGGACTAGCGGGAGGATTAAGACCACAGATACGCAGTATTTT.